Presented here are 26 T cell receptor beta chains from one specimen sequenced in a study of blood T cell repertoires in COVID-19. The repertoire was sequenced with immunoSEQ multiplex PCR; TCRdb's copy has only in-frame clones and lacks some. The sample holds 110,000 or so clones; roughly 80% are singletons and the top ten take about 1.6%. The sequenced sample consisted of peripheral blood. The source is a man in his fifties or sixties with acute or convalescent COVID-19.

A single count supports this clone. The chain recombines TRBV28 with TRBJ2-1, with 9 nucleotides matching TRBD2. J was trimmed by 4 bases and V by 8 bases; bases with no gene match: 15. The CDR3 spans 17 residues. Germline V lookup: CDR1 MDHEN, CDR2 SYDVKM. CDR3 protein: CASCLTGWRGGYNEQFF. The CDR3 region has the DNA TGTGCCAGCTGCCTTACCGGGTGGCGGGGGGGGTACAATGAGCAGTTCTTC. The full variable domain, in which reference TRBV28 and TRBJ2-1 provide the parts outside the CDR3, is DVKVTQSSRYLVKRTGEKVFLECVQDMDHENMFWYRQDPGLGLRLIYFSYDVKMKEKGDIPEGYSVSREKKERFSLILESASTNQTSMYLCASCLTGWRGGYNEQFFGPGTRLTVL.

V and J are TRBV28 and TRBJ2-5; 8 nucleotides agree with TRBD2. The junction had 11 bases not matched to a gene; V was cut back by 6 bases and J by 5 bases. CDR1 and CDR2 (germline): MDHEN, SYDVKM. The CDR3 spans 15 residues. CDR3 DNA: TGTGCCAGCAGCAACCCGACGGGGGGGCCGGAGACCCAGTACTTC. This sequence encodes CASSNPTGGPETQYF.

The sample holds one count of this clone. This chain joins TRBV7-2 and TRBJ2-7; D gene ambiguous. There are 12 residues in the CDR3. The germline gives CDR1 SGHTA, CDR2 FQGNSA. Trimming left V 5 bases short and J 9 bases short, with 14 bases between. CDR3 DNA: TGTGCCAGCAGCCCTGTTTCTCCGAGGCAGTACTTC. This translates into CASSPVSPRQYF.

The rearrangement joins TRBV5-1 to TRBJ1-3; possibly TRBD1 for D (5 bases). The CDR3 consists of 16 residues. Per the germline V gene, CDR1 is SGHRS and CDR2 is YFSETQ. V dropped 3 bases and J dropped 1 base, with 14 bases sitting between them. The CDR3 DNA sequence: TGCGCCAGCAGCTCCCCGGGGGGAGTTTCTGGAAACACCATATATTTT. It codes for CASSSPGGVSGNTIYF. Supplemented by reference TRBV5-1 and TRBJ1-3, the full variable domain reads KAGVTQTPRYLIKTRGQQVTLSCSPISGHRSVSWYQQTPGQGLQFLFEYFSETQRNKGNFPGRFSGRQFSNSRSEMNVSTLELGDSALYLCASSSPGGVSGNTIYFGEGSWLTVV.

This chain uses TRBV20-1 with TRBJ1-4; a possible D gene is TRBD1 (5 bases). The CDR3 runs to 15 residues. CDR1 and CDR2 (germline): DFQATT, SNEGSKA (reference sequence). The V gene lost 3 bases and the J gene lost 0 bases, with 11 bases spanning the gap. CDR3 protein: CSASLDSSTNEKLFF. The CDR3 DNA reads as TGCAGTGCTAGTCTTGACAGTTCAACTAATGAAAAACTGTTTTTT.

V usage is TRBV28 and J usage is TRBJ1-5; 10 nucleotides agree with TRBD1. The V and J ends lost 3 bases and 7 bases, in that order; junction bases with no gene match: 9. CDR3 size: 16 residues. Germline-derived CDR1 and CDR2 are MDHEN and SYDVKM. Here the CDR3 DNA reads TGTGCCAGCAGTTTTATTCGGACAGGGGGAGGGCAGCCCCAGCATTTT. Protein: CASSFIRTGGGQPQHF.

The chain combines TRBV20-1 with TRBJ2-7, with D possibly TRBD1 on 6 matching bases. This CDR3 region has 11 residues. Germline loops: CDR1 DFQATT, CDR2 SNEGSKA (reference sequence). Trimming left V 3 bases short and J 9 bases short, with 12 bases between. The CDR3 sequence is CSARWETGQYF. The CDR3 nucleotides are TGCAGTGCTAGGTGGGAGACAGGGCAGTACTTC.

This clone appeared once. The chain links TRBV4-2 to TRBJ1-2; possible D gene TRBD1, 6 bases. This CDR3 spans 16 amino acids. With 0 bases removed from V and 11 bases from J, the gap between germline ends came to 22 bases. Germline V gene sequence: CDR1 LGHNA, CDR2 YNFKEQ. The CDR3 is CASSQDITGKAVPYTF. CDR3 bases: TGTGCCAGCAGCCAAGATATAACAGGGAAGGCGGTTCCGTACACCTTC.

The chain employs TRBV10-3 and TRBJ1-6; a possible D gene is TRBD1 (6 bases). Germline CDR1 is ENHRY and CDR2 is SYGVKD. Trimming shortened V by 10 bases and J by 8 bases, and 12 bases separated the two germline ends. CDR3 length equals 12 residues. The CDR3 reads CATRDTHSPLHF. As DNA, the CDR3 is TGTGCCACCCGGGACACTCATTCACCCCTCCACTTT.

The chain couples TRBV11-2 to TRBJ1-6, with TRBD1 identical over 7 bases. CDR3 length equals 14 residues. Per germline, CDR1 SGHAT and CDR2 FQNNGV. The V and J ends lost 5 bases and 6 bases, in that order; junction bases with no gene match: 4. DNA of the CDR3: TGTGCCAGCAGCATGACAGGGACTAATTCACCCCTCCACTTT. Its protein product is CASSMTGTNSPLHF.

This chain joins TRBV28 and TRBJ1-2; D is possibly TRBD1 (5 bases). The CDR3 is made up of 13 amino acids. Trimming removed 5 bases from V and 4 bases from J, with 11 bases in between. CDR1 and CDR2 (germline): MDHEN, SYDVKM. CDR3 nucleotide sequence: TGTGCCAGCAGTAGCCAGGGCGGCTATGGCTACACCTTC. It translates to CASSSQGGYGYTF.

Written as DNA, the CDR3 is TGTGCCAGCAGCGTTCCCGGACTAGTGGCCGGGGAGCTGTTTTTT. Translating gives CASSVPGLVAGELFF. The V gene is TRBV11-2, the J gene TRBJ2-2; 7 nucleotides line up with TRBD2. This CDR3 comprises 15 residues. J was trimmed by 6 bases and V by 5 bases; bases with no gene match: 9. Germline values: CDR1 SGHAT, CDR2 FQNNGV.

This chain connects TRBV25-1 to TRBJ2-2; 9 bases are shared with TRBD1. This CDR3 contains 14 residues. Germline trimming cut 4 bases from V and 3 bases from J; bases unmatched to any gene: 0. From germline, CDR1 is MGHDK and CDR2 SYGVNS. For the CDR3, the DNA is TGTGCCAGCAGTGGGACAGGGGACACCGGGGAGCTGTTTTTT. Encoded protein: CASSGTGDTGELFF.

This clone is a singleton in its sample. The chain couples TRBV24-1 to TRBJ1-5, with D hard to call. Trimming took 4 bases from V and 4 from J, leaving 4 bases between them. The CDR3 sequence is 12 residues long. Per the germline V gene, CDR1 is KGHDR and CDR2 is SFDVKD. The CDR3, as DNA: TGTGCCACCAGTGACTCGAATCAGCCCCAGCATTTT. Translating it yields CATSDSNQPQHF.

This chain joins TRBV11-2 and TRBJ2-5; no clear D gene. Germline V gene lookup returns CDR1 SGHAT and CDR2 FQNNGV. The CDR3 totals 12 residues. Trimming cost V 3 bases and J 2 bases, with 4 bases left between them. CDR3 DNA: TGTGCCAGCAGCTTCCCTCAAGAGACCCAGTACTTC. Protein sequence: CASSFPQETQYF.

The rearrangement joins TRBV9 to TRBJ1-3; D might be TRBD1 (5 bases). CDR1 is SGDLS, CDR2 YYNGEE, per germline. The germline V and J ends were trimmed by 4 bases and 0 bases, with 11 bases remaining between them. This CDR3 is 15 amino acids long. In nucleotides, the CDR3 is TGTGCCAGCAGCCCCGACAGCCACTCTGGAAACACCATATATTTT. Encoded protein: CASSPDSHSGNTIYF.

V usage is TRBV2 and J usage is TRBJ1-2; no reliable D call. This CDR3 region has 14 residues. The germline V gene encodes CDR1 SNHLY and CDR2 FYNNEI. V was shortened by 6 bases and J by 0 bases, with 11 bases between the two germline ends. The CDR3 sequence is CASRSLLANYGYTF. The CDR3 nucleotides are TGTGCCAGCAGGAGTCTTCTAGCTAACTATGGCTACACCTTC.

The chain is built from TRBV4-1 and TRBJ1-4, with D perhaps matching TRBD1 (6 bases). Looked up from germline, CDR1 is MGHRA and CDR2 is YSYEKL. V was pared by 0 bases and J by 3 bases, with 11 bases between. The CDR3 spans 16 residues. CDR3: CASSQDQGGANEKLFF. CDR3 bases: TGCGCCAGCAGCCAAGATCAAGGGGGTGCTAATGAAAAACTGTTTTTT.

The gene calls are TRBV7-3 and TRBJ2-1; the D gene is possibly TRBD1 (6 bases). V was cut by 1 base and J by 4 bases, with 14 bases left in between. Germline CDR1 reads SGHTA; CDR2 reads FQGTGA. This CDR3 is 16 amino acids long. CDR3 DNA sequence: TGTGCCAGCAGCTTAATGTGGACCCAGGGGTACAATGAGCAGTTCTTC. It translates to CASSLMWTQGYNEQFF. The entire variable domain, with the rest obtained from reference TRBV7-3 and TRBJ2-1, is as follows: GAGVSQTPSNKVTEKGKYVELRCDPISGHTALYWYRQSLGQGPEFLIYFQGTGAADDSGLPNDRFFAVRPEGSVSTLKIQRTERGDSAVYLCASSLMWTQGYNEQFFGPGTRLTVL.

CDR3 in amino acids: CASSGGQGLSEAFF. CDR3 in DNA: TGTGCCAGCTCGGGGGGACAGGGGCTGTCTGAAGCTTTCTTT. The rearrangement uses TRBV18 and TRBJ1-1; TRBD1 matches 10 bases. This CDR3 has 14 amino acids. CDR1 is KGHSH, CDR2 LQKENI, per germline. The ends lost 6 bases at V and 6 bases at J; junction bases unmatched: 7. The variable domain in full, completed from reference TRBV18 and TRBJ1-1, reads NAGVMQNPRHLVRRRGQEARLRCSPMKGHSHVYWYRQLPEEGLKFMVYLQKENIIDESGMPKERFSAEFPKEGPSILRIQQVVRGDSAAYFCASSGGQGLSEAFFGQGTRLTVV.

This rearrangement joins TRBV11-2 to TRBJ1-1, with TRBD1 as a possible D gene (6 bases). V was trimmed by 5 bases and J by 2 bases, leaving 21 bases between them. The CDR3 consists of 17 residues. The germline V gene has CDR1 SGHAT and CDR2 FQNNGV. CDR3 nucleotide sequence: TGTGCCAGCAGCCTCTCTTTTTACAGGGACGCTAACACTGAAGCTTTCTTT. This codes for CASSLSFYRDANTEAFF.

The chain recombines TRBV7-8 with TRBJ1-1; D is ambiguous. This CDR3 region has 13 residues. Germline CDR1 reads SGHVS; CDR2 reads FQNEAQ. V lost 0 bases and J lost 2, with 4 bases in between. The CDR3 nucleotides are TGTGCCAGCAGCTTAGCCCTAAACACTGAAGCTTTCTTT. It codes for CASSLALNTEAFF.

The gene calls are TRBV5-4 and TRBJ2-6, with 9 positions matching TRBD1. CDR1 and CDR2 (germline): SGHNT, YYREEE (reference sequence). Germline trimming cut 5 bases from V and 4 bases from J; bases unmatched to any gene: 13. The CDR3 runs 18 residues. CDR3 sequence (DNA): TGTGCCAGCAGTCCTCCCGGGACAGGGTTGGCCGGGGCCAACGTCCTGACTTTC. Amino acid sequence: CASSPPGTGLAGANVLTF.

This chain's CDR3 is CAWRRTAINEKLFF. CDR3 nucleotide sequence: TGTGCCTGGCGAAGGACAGCGATTAATGAAAAACTGTTTTTT. The gene calls are TRBV30 and TRBJ1-4, with a possible D match to TRBD1 (6 bases). This CDR3 is 14 amino acids long. CDR1 and CDR2 (germline): GTSNPN, SVGIG (reference sequence). Trimming shortened V by 5 bases and J by 4 bases, and 14 bases separated the two germline ends.

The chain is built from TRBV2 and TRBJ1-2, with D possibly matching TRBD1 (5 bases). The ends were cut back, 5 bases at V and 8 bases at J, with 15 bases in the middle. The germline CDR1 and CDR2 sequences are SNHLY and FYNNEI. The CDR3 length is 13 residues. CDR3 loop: CASSPDRLQGYTF. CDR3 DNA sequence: TGTGCCAGCAGTCCAGACAGACTTCAGGGCTACACCTTC.

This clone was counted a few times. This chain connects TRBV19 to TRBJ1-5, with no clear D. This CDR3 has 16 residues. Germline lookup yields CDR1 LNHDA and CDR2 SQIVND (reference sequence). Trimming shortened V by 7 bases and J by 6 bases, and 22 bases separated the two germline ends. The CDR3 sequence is CASTPLPSPTGQPQHF. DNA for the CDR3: TGTGCCAGTACCCCCCTCCCCAGTCCCACGGGTCAGCCCCAGCATTTT. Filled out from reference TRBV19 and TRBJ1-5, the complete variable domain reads DGGITQSPKYLFRKEGQNVTLSCEQNLNHDAMYWYRQDPGQGLRLIYYSQIVNDFQKGDIAEGYSVSREKKESFPLTVTSAQKNPTAFYLCASTPLPSPTGQPQHFGDGTRLSIL.